The clone carrying this T cell receptor beta chain was detected ten times or more. RNA and DNA were co-extracted from around 18-30 mg of unsorted bulk tissue. The germline V gene encodes CDR1 SGHVS and CDR2 FQNEAQ. The V gene end was trimmed by 3 bases and the J gene end by 9 bases; junction bases not matched to a gene: 12. The CDR3 contains 16 residues. These data come from a study of tumor-infiltrating lymphocytes in primary liver carcinoma. Starting material of 500 ng total RNA yielded TCR beta cDNA via a constant-region primer. It was through three nested multiplex PCR rounds of slightly modified ARM-PCR that TCR beta libraries arose. The first two PCR rounds, around 10 cycles each, used TRBV1-TRBV30 forward primers and a C-beta reverse primer. MiXCR was run by TCRdb on the multiplex PCR reads, yielding one entry per CDR3 protein. The sample holds about 130,000 distinct CDR3 sequences, 64% seen once.

The rearrangement uses TRBV7-8 and TRBJ2-1; 9 positions match TRBD2. The source of this sequence is a woman in her sixties or seventies with primary liver carcinoma and hepatitis B virus infection. Sequencing was performed on liver tumor tissue from sampling region 3. Subset reported: tumor region T3, left-lateral pole. The chain's CDR3 is CASSLAVRAGGGEQFF. The DNA for the CDR3 is TGTGCCAGCAGCTTGGCGGTTCGAGCGGGAGGTGGTGAGCAGTTCTTC.